Shown below are 31 T cell receptor beta chains from a single sample sequenced in a study of T-cell memory formation after mild COVID-19. TCRdb redid the calling of the 5' RACE reads with MiXCR, one entry per CDR3 protein. The repertoire holds hundreds of thousands of distinct CDR3 sequences, with less than 25% as singletons. The material sequenced was PBMCs or a T cell subset sorted from them (not recorded which). These receptors all come from an adult woman who had mild COVID-19 (a few samples of this study predate the infection). Cell type and time point are not known.

This chain links TRBV11-2 with TRBJ1-4, with D uncertain. The CDR3 has 12 amino acids. With 0 bases removed from V and 5 bases from J, the gap between germline ends came to 1 base. The germline CDR1 and CDR2 sequences are SGHAT and FQNNGV. The chain's CDR3 is CASSLENEKLFF. CDR3 nucleotide sequence: TGTGCCAGCAGCTTAGAGAATGAAAAACTGTTTTTT.

A few counts support this clonotype. The J gene is TRBJ2-2, the V gene TRBV7-8; tentatively, D is TRBD1 (5 bases). The V end lost 4 bases, the J end lost 5 bases, and 14 bases lay between the germline ends. The CDR3 is 15 residues long. Germline values: CDR1 SGHVS, CDR2 FQNEAQ. The CDR3 coding sequence is TGTGCCAGCAGCTCCCTCCCCAGACAGACCGGGGAGCTGTTTTTT. Its translation: CASSSLPRQTGELFF.

The gene calls are TRBV20-1 and TRBJ2-1, with 8 bases lining up with TRBD2. The CDR3 covers 15 residues. The germline gives CDR1 DFQATT, CDR2 SNEGSKA (reference sequence). Trimming took 6 bases from V and 0 from J; bases not matched to a gene: 7. DNA for the CDR3: TGCAGTGCGAATCGGGGGGGAAACTCCTACAATGAGCAGTTCTTC. Its protein is CSANRGGNSYNEQFF.

This clonotype appeared a few times. The chain employs TRBV9 and TRBJ2-7; 8 positions match TRBD2. This CDR3 region has 15 residues. V gave up 3 bases and J gave up 1 base; unmatched junction bases: 6. CDR1 and CDR2 (germline): SGDLS, YYNGEE. In nucleotides, the CDR3 is TGTGCCAGCAGCGCCCCGGGAGGGCCGTCCTACGAGCAGTACTTC. Translation: CASSAPGGPSYEQYF.

There are a few counts of this clonotype. The J gene is TRBJ2-1, the V gene TRBV20-1, with 7 bases fitting TRBD2. CDR1 is DFQATT and CDR2 is SNEGSKA in the germline V gene (reference sequence). V lost 2 bases to trimming and J lost 9 bases; unmatched junction nucleotides: 10. This CDR3 has 14 amino acids. The CDR3 DNA reads as TGCAGTGCTAGATCGCGGCGGGAGCTGGTTGAGCAGTTCTTC. Its translation is CSARSRRELVEQFF.

The chain uses TRBV5-8 and TRBJ2-1; TRBD1 might be the D (6 bases). The V gene's germline CDR1 is SGHTS and CDR2 YDEGEE. V shed 4 bases and J shed 9 bases, with 14 bases lying between them. This CDR3 comprises 13 residues. This CDR3 is CASSPQGKGEQFF. The CDR3 DNA is TGTGCCAGCAGCCCCCAGGGGAAAGGTGAGCAGTTCTTC.

This clonotype was seen a handful of times. The J gene is TRBJ1-1, the V gene TRBV6-5; weak D call: TRBD1 (5 bases). Germline V CDR1 and CDR2: MNHEY, SVGAGI. The CDR3 runs 16 residues. V was pared by 6 bases and J by 5 bases, with 22 bases between. CDR3 residues: CASRWGRTEGRTEAFF. CDR3 DNA: TGTGCCAGCAGATGGGGACGAACGGAGGGGAGAACTGAAGCTTTCTTT.

The chain joins TRBV19 to TRBJ1-5; 10 bases are shared with TRBD1. Germline V gene data show CDR1 as LNHDA and CDR2 as SQIVND (reference sequence). After removal of 3 bases from V and 0 bases from J, the junction contained 2 bases not matched to a gene. The CDR3 contains 16 residues. The CDR3 DNA is TGTGCCAGTAGTATCAGGGACAGGGGTAGCAATCAGCCCCAGCATTTT. This gives the protein CASSIRDRGSNQPQHF.

Remarks on this clonotype: The germline gene is not matched at one end of the junction; a read error may be the cause. The chain links TRBV12-3 or TRBV12-4 to TRBJ1-1, with 8 bases lining up with TRBD1. The CDR3 is made up of 14 amino acids. CDR3 sequence: CASNLRQGNAEAFF. CDR3 DNA sequence: TGTGCCAGCAATCTAAGACAGGGGAACGCTGAAGCTTTCTTT.

The chain couples TRBV3-1 to TRBJ2-2; TRBD2 matches 7 bases. Germline V gene sequence: CDR1 LGHDT, CDR2 YNNKEL (reference sequence). V was clipped by 3 bases and J by 2 bases; unmatched bases: 6. The CDR3 runs to 16 residues. CDR3 protein: CASSHPTSANTGELFF. CDR3 coding DNA: TGTGCCAGCAGCCATCCCACTAGCGCAAACACCGGGGAGCTGTTTTTT.

The genes are TRBV6-4 and TRBJ1-1, with a possible D match to TRBD1 (6 bases). This CDR3 contains 16 residues. Germline CDR1 reads MRHNA; CDR2 reads SNTAGT. Between the trimmed V and J ends, which lost 4 bases and 1 base, there was a span of 16 bases. CDR3 in amino acids: CASSVPEDRPNTEAFF. The CDR3 bases are TGTGCCAGCAGTGTTCCTGAGGACAGACCGAACACTGAAGCTTTCTTT.

The chain is built from TRBV18 and TRBJ1-2, with D possibly being TRBD1 (5 bases). Germline CDR1 is KGHSH and CDR2 is LQKENI. V was trimmed by 6 bases and J by 5 bases, leaving 19 bases between them. The CDR3 sequence is 15 residues long. The CDR3 is CASSPLPPGEYGYTF. The CDR3 nucleotides are TGTGCCAGCTCGCCTCTCCCTCCGGGGGAATATGGCTACACCTTC. The complete variable domain, with remaining parts taken from reference TRBV18 and TRBJ1-2, reads NAGVMQNPRHLVRRRGQEARLRCSPMKGHSHVYWYRQLPEEGLKFMVYLQKENIIDESGMPKERFSAEFPKEGPSILRIQQVVRGDSAAYFCASSPLPPGEYGYTFGSGTRLTVV.

Only a few counts were recorded for this clonotype. The genes are TRBV7-9 and TRBJ2-2, with TRBD1 matching 9 bases. The CDR3 is 14 amino acids. CDR1 is SEHNR, CDR2 FQNEAQ, per germline (reference sequence). Trimming removed 6 bases from V and 7 bases from J; junction bases left unmatched: 6. Written as DNA, the CDR3 is TGTGCCAGCAGGAGTGGACAGGGGCACGGGGAGCTGTTTTTT. Translating gives CASRSGQGHGELFF. Together with reference TRBV7-9 and TRBJ2-2, the CDR3 gives the full variable domain: DTGVSQNPRHKITKRGQNVTFRCDPISEHNRLYWYRQTLGQGPEFLTYFQNEAQLEKSRLLSDRFSAERPKGSFSTLEIQRTEQGDSAMYLCASRSGQGHGELFFGEGSRLTVL.

V and J are TRBV12-3 or TRBV12-4 and TRBJ1-1; no reliable D call. The CDR3 runs to 12 residues. Trimming pared 6 bases from V and 5 bases from J, leaving 10 bases between. DNA of the CDR3: TGTGCCAGCAGCTGGAGTACGACTGAAGCTTTCTTT. Protein: CASSWSTTEAFF.

J is TRBJ2-5 and V is TRBV7-6; TRBD2 is a possible D gene (5 bases). Per germline, CDR1 SGHVS and CDR2 FNYEAQ. The germline V and J ends were trimmed by 1 base and 7 bases, with 10 bases remaining between them. The CDR3 covers 13 residues. CDR3 sequence reads: CASSLEDSGTQYF. CDR3 in DNA: TGTGCCAGCAGCTTAGAGGACTCGGGGACCCAGTACTTC.

V is TRBV27 and J is TRBJ2-1; 11 bases agree with TRBD1. V trimming: 2 bases; J trimming: 1 base; junction bases outside the gene matches: 13. The CDR3 has 20 amino acids. Germline V gene sequence: CDR1 MNHEY, CDR2 SMNVEV (reference sequence). The CDR3 reads CASSLIPWTGGLLSYNEQFF. CDR3 nucleotides: TGTGCCAGCAGTTTAATCCCGTGGACAGGGGGCCTCTTATCCTACAATGAGCAGTTCTTC.

The chain combines TRBV5-6 with TRBJ2-3, with 11 bases lining up with TRBD2. Germline CDR1 reads SGHDT; CDR2 reads YYEEEE. The CDR3 is 19 residues long. J was trimmed by 2 bases and V by 3 bases; bases with no gene match: 14. CDR3 sequence reads: CASSSGTSGFRRDTDTQYF. CDR3 DNA sequence: TGTGCCAGCAGCTCAGGGACTAGCGGATTCAGACGAGACACAGATACGCAGTATTTT.

J is TRBJ2-6 and V is TRBV30; no definite D call. Trimming stripped 0 bases from V and 2 bases from J, with 8 bases between. Germline V gene data show CDR1 as GTSNPN and CDR2 as SVGIG (reference sequence). The CDR3 runs 15 residues. The CDR3 sequence is CAWSVPRAGANVLTF. Written as DNA, the CDR3 is TGTGCCTGGAGTGTGCCCCGGGCTGGGGCCAACGTCCTGACTTTC.

This clonotype occurred a few times. The chain links TRBV7-9 to TRBJ2-2; maybe TRBD1 (5 bases). V was shortened by 2 bases and J by 5 bases, with 15 bases between the two germline ends. The CDR3 totals 16 residues. CDR1 is SEHNR and CDR2 is FQNEAQ in the germline V gene (reference sequence). Here the CDR3 DNA reads TGTGCCAGCAGCTTATCTTCGGCAGGGCGGACCGGGGAGCTGTTTTTT. It encodes CASSLSSAGRTGELFF.

The V gene is TRBV5-1, the J gene TRBJ1-1; weak D call: TRBD1 (6 bases). V gave up 1 base and J gave up 4 bases, with 14 bases separating them. The CDR3 runs to 15 residues. Germline loops: CDR1 SGHRS, CDR2 YFSETQ. The CDR3: CASSLSGGSGTEAFF. Written as DNA, the CDR3 is TGCGCCAGCAGCTTGAGCGGGGGCTCCGGCACTGAAGCTTTCTTT. Based on the CDR3 plus reference TRBV5-1 and TRBJ1-1, the full variable domain is KAGVTQTPRYLIKTRGQQVTLSCSPISGHRSVSWYQQTPGQGLQFLFEYFSETQRNKGNFPGRFSGRQFSNSRSEMNVSTLELGDSALYLCASSLSGGSGTEAFFGQGTRLTVV.

The chain uses TRBV11-3 and TRBJ1-1, with 7 positions matching TRBD1. V was pared by 6 bases and J by 1 base, with 5 bases of the junction left unmatched. Germline V CDR1 and CDR2: SGHNT, YENEEA. CDR3 size: 14 residues. CDR3 coding DNA: TGTGCCAGCAGTTACAGGGGTACGAACACTGAAGCTTTCTTT. This codes for CASSYRGTNTEAFF.

The V gene is TRBV27, the J gene TRBJ2-3; possible D gene TRBD2, 7 bases. V was pared by 3 bases and J by 6 bases, with 16 bases between. The germline V gene encodes CDR1 MNHEY and CDR2 SMNVEV (reference sequence). This CDR3 is built from 15 residues. The DNA for the CDR3 is TGTGCCAGCAGTTTTAGGGGGGGCTTTAGCGATACGCAGTATTTT. This gives the protein CASSFRGGFSDTQYF.

There are a few counts of this clonotype. The V gene is TRBV12-3 or TRBV12-4, the J gene TRBJ2-7, with 9 bases that match TRBD2. CDR3 size: 15 residues. Germline trimming cut 3 bases from V and 7 bases from J; bases unmatched to any gene: 10. The CDR3 DNA reads TGTGCCAGCAGTTTCCCGGGACTAGCACCCACGGAGCAGTACTTC. Translation: CASSFPGLAPTEQYF.

This clonotype was seen only a few times. This rearrangement joins TRBV5-6 to TRBJ2-4; D not resolved. CDR3 length: 12 residues. Trimming removed 5 bases from V and 7 bases from J, with 10 bases in between. Germline CDR1 SGHDT, CDR2 YYEEEE. CDR3 region: CASSGQFNIQYF. The CDR3, as DNA: TGTGCCAGCAGTGGGCAGTTTAACATTCAGTACTTC.

This clonotype has just a few counts. The V gene is TRBV6-5, the J gene TRBJ1-1; 7 positions match TRBD1. V was pared by 3 bases and J by 4 bases, with 5 bases of the junction left unmatched. Germline V gene sequence: CDR1 MNHEY, CDR2 SVGAGI. This CDR3 has 14 residues. This chain's CDR3 is CASSYSDRATEAFF. The DNA for the CDR3 is TGTGCCAGCAGTTATTCCGACAGGGCCACTGAAGCTTTCTTT.

This clonotype was picked up a small number of times. The V gene is TRBV20-1, the J gene TRBJ1-1; D is unclear. The germline V gene encodes CDR1 DFQATT and CDR2 SNEGSKA (reference sequence). This CDR3 has 14 residues. V was pared by 4 bases and J by 1 base, with 13 bases between. CDR3 in amino acids: CSAKDPRANTEAFF. CDR3 DNA: TGCAGTGCTAAGGACCCCAGAGCGAACACTGAAGCTTTCTTT.

This clonotype was counted between two and nine times. The chain joins TRBV3-1 to TRBJ1-2; D gene unclear. The CDR3 is made up of 14 amino acids. Germline loops: CDR1 LGHDT, CDR2 YNNKEL (reference sequence). V was clipped by 11 bases and J by 2 bases, with 18 bases between them. This CDR3 reads CAASKDGRNYGYTF. The CDR3 DNA follows: TGTGCCGCTTCAAAAGATGGAAGGAACTATGGCTACACCTTC. Full variable domain (remainder filled in from reference TRBV3-1 and TRBJ1-2): DTAVSQTPKYLVTQMGNDKSIKCEQNLGHDTMYWYKQDSKKFLKIMFSYNNKELIINETVPNRFSPKSPDKAHLNLHINSLELGDSAVYFCAASKDGRNYGYTFGSGTRLTVV.

V usage is TRBV20-1 and J usage is TRBJ2-7; D remains ambiguous. Trimming removed 6 bases from V and 5 bases from J, with 14 bases in between. The CDR3 runs to 12 residues. From germline, CDR1 is DFQATT and CDR2 SNEGSKA (reference sequence). The DNA for the CDR3 is TGCAGTGCCTACCCGCGCCTTCACGAGCAGTACTTC. Translation gives CSAYPRLHEQYF.

Here the CDR3 reads CASSLGQTKNIQYF. As DNA, the CDR3 is TGCGCCAGCAGCTTGGGGCAAACCAAAAACATTCAGTACTTC. V and J are TRBV5-1 and TRBJ2-4; D is unclear. Trimming pared 0 bases from V and 2 bases from J, leaving 6 bases between. CDR1 and CDR2 from the germline V gene are SGHRS and YFSETQ. CDR3 size: 14 residues.

Ten or more counts support this clonotype. DNA of the CDR3: TGTGCCAGCGGGACCCCCAGTACTAGCGGTTACAATGAGCAGTTCTTC. It specifies CASGTPSTSGYNEQFF. The V and J genes are TRBV27 and TRBJ2-1; 8 nucleotides match TRBD2. This CDR3 has 16 residues. CDR1 MNHEY and CDR2 SMNVEV come from the germline V gene (reference sequence). The junction had 13 bases not matched to a gene; V was cut back by 8 bases and J by 4 bases.

This clonotype was counted a few times. The chain couples TRBV5-1 to TRBJ1-2; D gene unclear. Germline V gene sequence: CDR1 SGHRS, CDR2 YFSETQ. V was shortened by 5 bases and J by 3 bases, with 8 bases between the two germline ends. The CDR3 contains 12 residues. The CDR3 loop is CASREKDYGYTF. The CDR3 DNA follows: TGCGCCAGCAGGGAGAAGGACTATGGCTACACCTTC.